This T cell receptor beta chain originates from a study of T cell responses to AZD1222 COVID-19 vaccine (dated by TCRdb to 2020 to 2022). Concerning the study at large: Because spike-specific TCR depth and breadth did not differ between the two schedules, AZD1222 recipients who got a second dose at roughly 4 weeks were pooled with those who got a second dose at roughly 12 weeks. TCR sequencing was performed for about 250 trial participants, of whom approximately 200 were given two doses of AZD1222 and roughly 25 were given two doses of MenACWY control vaccine. Enrollment into the trials was organized by age into subgroups of 18-55, 56-69 and 70-plus years, and those subgroups contained roughly 140, 27 and 60 TCR-sequenced participants, respectively. Findings and caveats that apply to the study as a whole: The vaccine-associated CD4 TCRs covered the entire spike protein, and the dominant responses fell in regions 160-218 and 743-854. Because no samples from the day 14 peak response were available, repertoires could be characterized only after the peak T cell response. In the small 56-69-year group, the increase in depth fell short of significance, most likely because of low power. Only a handful of AZD1222 recipients were SARS-CoV-2 seropositive at baseline, limiting conclusions about previously exposed vaccinees. After two AZD1222 doses, spike-specific TCR breadth and depth were significantly higher than at day 0 and than in MenACWY recipients. Participants were mostly white British, with more females than males. The authors suggested clonal diversity may have been underestimated. Nearly half of unique spike-specific TCRs reportedly recognized epitopes outside regions mutated in the B.1.351 and B.1.1.7 variants.

Reading the label with the study, this specimen's time point is: baseline before first vaccination. Samples from vaccinated people were obtained from the UK trials COV001 and COV002, which included a single-blind randomized controlled phase 2/3 trial of AZD1222 (ChAdOx1 nCoV-19) in healthy adults. Trial participant PBMC samples were collected at day 0 and day 28 after the second dose for TCRbeta chain sequencing. The CDR3 regions of human TCRbeta chains were analyzed by immunosequencing. The authors processed their data as follows. Repertoire TCRs were matched against a reference library of SARS-CoV-2-specific TCRs generated with the MIRA antigen-specificity platform. Breadth was defined as the fraction of unique TCRs that were SARS-CoV-2-associated. Depth was defined as the fraction of total T cells that were SARS-CoV-2-associated. Using the MIRA data, each spike-specific TCR was assigned both to the spike region to which the TCR was reactive and to a CD4 or CD8 class. Log10-transformed breadth and depth values were compared by one-way ANOVA with Sidak's multiple comparisons tests. In its TCRdb copy, this immuneACCESS table keeps in-frame sequences only and misses some clones. Where compared with another copy, unresolved V genes explain less than half of these, and the others have no known cause. The DNA was the basis for D and trimming; V, J and clone size are from that table. Within this sample are about 83,000 clones, with roughly 83% of them counted one time only. 8.7% of the sample goes to the ten largest clones.

V and J are truncated by 0 bases and 2 bases respectively, leaving an intervening sequence of 11 bases. The CDR3 goes from the cysteine to the phenylalanine over 15 residues. The only DNA kept is the CDR3, 45 bases in frame from the first base. CDR1 and CDR2, per the germline V gene, are MNHEY and SVGEGT. This clone was found once. Its antigen is unknown. Nothing much larger sits one base from this clone, and base qualities are not available. This sequence was found in an adult in good health. Sequenced here: peripheral blood, sampled on day 0 of AZD1222 vaccination. This receptor chain uses TRBV6-2 or TRBV6-3 and TRBJ2-7, with the D gene not confidently named. Read as DNA, the sequence is TGTGCCAGCAGTTACTCAGGCCCGATTACCTACGAGCAGTACTTC. This gives the protein CASSYSGPITYEQYF.